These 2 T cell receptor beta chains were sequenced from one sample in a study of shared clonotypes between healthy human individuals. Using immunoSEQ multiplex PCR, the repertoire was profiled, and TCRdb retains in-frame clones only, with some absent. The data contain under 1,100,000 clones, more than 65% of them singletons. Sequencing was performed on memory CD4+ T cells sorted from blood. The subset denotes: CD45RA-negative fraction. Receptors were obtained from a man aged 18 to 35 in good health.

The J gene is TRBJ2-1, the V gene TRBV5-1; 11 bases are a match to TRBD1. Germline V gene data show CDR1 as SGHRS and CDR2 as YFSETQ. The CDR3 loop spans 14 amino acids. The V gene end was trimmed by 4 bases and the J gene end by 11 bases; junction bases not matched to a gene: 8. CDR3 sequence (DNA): TGCGCCAGCAGCCCGGGGACAGGGGGGTTGAAGCAGTTCTTC. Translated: CASSPGTGGLKQFF.

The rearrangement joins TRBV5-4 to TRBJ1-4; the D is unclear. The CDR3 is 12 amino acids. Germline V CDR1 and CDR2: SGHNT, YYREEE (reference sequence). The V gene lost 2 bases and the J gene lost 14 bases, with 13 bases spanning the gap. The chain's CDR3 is CASSFLGRELFF. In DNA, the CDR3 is TGTGCCAGCAGCTTTCTTGGACGTGAGCTGTTTTTT. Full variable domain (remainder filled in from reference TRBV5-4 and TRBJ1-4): ETGVTQSPTHLIKTRGQQVTLRCSSQSGHNTVSWYQQALGQGPQFIFQYYREEENGRGNFPPRFSGLQFPNYSSELNVNALELDDSALYLCASSFLGRELFFGSGTQLSVL.